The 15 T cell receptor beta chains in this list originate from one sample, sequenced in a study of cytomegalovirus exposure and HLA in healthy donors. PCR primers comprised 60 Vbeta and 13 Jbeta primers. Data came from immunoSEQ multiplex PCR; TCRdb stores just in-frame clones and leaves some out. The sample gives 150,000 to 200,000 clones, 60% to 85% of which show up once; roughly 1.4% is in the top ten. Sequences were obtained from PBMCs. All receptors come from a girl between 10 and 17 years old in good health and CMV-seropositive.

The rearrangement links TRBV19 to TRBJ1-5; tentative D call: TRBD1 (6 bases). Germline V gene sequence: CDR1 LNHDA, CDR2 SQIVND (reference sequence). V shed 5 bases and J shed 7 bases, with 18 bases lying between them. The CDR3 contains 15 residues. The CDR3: CASSPLGGGSQPQHF. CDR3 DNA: TGTGCCAGTAGTCCTCTCGGGGGGGGCAGCCAGCCCCAGCATTTT.

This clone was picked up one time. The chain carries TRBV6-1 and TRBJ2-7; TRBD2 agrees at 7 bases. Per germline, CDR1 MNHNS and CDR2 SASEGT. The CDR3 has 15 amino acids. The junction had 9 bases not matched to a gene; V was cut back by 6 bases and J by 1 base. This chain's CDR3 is CASREGGKKSYEQYF. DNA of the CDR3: TGTGCCAGCAGGGAGGGAGGGAAGAAGTCCTACGAGCAGTACTTC.

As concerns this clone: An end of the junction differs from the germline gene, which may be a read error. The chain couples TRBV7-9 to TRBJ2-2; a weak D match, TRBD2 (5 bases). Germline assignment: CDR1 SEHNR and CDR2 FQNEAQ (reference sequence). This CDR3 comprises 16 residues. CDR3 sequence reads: CVSSPLGRANTGELFF. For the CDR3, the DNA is TGTGTCAGCAGCCCCCTCGGGCGGGCAAACACCGGGGAGCTGTTTTTT.

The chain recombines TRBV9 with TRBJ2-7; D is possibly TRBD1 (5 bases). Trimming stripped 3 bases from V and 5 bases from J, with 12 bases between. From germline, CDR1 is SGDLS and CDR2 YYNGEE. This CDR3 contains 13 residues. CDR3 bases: TGTGCCAGCAGCGCCCGACAGACCCACGAGCAGTACTTC. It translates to CASSARQTHEQYF.

CDR3 protein: CASSVGSPLEVEKLFF. DNA for the CDR3: TGTGCCAGCAGCGTAGGCAGCCCCCTAGAGGTGGAAAAACTGTTTTTT. The chain recombines TRBV9 with TRBJ1-4; D ambiguous. The V end lost 0 bases, the J end lost 8 bases, and 17 bases lay between the germline ends. The CDR3 is 16 residues long. Germline V gene data show CDR1 as SGDLS and CDR2 as YYNGEE. Full variable domain (outside the CDR3, taken from reference TRBV9 and TRBJ1-4): DSGVTQTPKHLITATGQRVTLRCSPRSGDLSVYWYQQSLDQGLQFLIQYYNGEERAKGNILERFSAQQFPDLHSELNLSSLELGDSALYFCASSVGSPLEVEKLFFGSGTQLSVL.

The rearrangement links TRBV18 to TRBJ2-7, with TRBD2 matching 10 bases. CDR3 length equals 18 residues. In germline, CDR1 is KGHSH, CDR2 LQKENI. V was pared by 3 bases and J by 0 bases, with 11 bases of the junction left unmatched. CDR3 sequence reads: CASSPRVAGGPSSYEQYF. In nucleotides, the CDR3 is TGTGCCAGCTCACCCCGGGTAGCGGGGGGCCCCAGCTCCTACGAGCAGTACTTC.

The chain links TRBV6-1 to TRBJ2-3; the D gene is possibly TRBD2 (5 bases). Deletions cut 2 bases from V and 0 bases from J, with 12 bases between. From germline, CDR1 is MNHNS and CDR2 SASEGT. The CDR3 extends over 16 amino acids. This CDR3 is CASSEMRAASTDTQYF. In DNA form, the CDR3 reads TGTGCCAGCAGTGAAATGAGGGCAGCTAGCACAGATACGCAGTATTTT.

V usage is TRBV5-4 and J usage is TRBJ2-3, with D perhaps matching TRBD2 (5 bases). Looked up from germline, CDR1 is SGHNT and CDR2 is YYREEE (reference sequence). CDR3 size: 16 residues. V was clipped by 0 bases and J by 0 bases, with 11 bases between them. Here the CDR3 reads CASSLGGPGSTDTQYF. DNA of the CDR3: TGTGCCAGCAGCTTGGGAGGTCCGGGGAGCACAGATACGCAGTATTTT.

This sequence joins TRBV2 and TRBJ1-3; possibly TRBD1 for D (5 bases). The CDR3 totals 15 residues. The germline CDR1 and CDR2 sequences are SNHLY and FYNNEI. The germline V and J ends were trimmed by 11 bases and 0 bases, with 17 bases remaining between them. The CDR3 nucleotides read TGTGCCCCCCGCAGGGCAGGCCCCTCTGGAAACACCATATATTTT. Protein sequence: CAPRRAGPSGNTIYF.

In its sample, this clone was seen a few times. CDR3: CASSQQVLRPTEAFF. In DNA, the CDR3 is TGCGCCAGCAGTCAACAGGTCCTAAGGCCCACTGAAGCTTTCTTT. This rearrangement joins TRBV23-1 to TRBJ1-1; D not resolved. TRBV23-1 is assigned to the ORF class and has an uncertain function. Trimming left V 2 bases short and J 4 bases short, with 14 bases between. This CDR3 contains 15 residues.

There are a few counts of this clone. The CDR3 region is CASSPGTSTNEKLFF. For the CDR3, the DNA is TGTGCCAGCTCACCGGGCACTTCAACTAATGAAAAACTGTTTTTT. The chain joins TRBV18 to TRBJ1-4; no clear D gene. V dropped 3 bases and J dropped 0 bases, with 8 bases sitting between them. CDR3 length: 15 residues. In germline, CDR1 is KGHSH, CDR2 LQKENI. The full variable domain, with the rest looked up from reference TRBV18 and TRBJ1-4, is NAGVMQNPRHLVRRRGQEARLRCSPMKGHSHVYWYRQLPEEGLKFMVYLQKENIIDESGMPKERFSAEFPKEGPSILRIQQVVRGDSAAYFCASSPGTSTNEKLFFGSGTQLSVL.

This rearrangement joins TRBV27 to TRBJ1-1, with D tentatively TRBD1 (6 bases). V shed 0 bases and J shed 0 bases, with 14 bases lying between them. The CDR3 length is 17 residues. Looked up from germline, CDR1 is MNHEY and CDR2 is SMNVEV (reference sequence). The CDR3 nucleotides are TGTGCCAGCAGTTTATCCGGCCGACAGGTGCTGAACACTGAAGCTTTCTTT. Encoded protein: CASSLSGRQVLNTEAFF.

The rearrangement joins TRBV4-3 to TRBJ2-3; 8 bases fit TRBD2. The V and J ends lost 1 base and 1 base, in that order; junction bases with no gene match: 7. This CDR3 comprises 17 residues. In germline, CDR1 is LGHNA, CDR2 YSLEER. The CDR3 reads CASSQAAGLGGTDTQYF. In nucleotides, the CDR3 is TGCGCCAGCAGCCAAGCGGCGGGACTAGGGGGCACAGATACGCAGTATTTT.

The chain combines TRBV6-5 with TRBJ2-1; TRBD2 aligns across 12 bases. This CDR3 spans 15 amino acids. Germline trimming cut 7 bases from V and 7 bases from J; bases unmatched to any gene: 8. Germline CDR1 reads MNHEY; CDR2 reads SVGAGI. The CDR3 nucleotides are TGTGCCAGCATCTCAACTAGCGGGGGGTCGAATGAGCAGTTCTTC. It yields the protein CASISTSGGSNEQFF.

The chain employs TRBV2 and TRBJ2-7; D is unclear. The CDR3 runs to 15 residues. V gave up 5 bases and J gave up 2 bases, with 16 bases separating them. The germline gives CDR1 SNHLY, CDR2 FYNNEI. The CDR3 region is CASSSRQKKPYEQYF. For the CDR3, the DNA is TGTGCCAGCAGTTCGAGGCAAAAAAAACCCTACGAGCAGTACTTC.